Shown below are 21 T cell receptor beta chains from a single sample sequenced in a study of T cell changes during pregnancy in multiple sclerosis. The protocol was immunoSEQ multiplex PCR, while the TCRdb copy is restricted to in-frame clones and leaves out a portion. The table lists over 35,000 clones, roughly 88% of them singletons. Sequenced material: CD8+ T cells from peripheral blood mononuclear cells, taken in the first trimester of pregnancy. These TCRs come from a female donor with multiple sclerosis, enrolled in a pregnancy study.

CDR3 DNA: TGTGCCAGCAGTTACCCGGGACAGGGTTTCAGTGGCTACACCTTC. Its translation is CASSYPGQGFSGYTF. The V gene is TRBV6-5, the J gene TRBJ1-2; 9 nucleotides line up with TRBD1. V lost 2 bases and J lost 7; bases outside the gene matches: 8. The CDR3 consists of 15 residues. Germline CDR1 is MNHEY and CDR2 is SVGAGI.

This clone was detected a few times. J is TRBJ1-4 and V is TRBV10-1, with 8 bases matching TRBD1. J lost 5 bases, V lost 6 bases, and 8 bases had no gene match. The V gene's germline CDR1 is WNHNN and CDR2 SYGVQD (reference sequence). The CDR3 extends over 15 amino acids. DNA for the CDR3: TGCGCCAGCAGGCAGGGACAGGACGTAAATGAAAAACTGTTTTTT. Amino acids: CASRQGQDVNEKLFF.

The DNA for the CDR3 is TGTGCCAGCAGCCCCCCCCGGGACTCTCAGCAGTTCTTC. Translating it yields CASSPPRDSQQFF. The chain couples TRBV13 to TRBJ2-1; possible D gene TRBD2, 6 bases. The germline V and J ends were trimmed by 5 bases and 11 bases, with 16 bases remaining between them. CDR1 is PRHDT, CDR2 FYEKMQ, per germline (reference sequence). This CDR3 has 13 residues.

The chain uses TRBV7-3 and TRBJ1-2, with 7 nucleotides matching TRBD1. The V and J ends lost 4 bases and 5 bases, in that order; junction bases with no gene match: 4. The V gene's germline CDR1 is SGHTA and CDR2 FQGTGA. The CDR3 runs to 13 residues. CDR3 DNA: TGTGCCAGCAGCTCAGGGACAGAATATGGCTACACCTTC. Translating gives CASSSGTEYGYTF.

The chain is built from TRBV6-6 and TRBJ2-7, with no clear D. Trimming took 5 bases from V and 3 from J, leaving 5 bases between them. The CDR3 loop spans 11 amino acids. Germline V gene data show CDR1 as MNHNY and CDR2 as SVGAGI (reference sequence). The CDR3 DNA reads TGTGCCAGCAGTCCTAACTACGAGCAGTACTTC. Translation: CASSPNYEQYF.

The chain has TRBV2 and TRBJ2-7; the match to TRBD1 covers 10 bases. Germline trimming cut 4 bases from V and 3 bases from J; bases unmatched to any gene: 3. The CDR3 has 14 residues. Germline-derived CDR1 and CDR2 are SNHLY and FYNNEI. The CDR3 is CASSVGQGDYEQYF. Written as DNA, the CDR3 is TGTGCCAGCAGTGTAGGACAGGGGGACTACGAGCAGTACTTC.

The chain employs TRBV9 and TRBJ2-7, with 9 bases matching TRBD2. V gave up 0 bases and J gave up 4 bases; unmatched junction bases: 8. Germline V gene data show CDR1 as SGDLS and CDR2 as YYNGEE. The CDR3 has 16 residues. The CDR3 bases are TGTGCCAGCAGCGTAGAATCGGCGGGGGGGCTTTACGAGCAGTACTTC. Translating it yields CASSVESAGGLYEQYF.

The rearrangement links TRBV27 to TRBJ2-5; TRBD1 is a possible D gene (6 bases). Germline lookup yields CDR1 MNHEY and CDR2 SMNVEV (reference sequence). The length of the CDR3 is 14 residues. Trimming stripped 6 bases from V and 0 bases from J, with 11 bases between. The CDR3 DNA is TGTGCCAGCAGATCACAGGGCTACCAAGAGACCCAGTACTTC. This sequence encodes CASRSQGYQETQYF.

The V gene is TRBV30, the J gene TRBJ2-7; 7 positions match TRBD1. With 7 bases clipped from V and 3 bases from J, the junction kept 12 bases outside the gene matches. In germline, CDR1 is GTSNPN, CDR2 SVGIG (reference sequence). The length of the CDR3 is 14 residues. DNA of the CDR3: TGTGCCTTCGAAGGACAGGCCCTACTCTACGAGCAGTACTTC. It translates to CAFEGQALLYEQYF.

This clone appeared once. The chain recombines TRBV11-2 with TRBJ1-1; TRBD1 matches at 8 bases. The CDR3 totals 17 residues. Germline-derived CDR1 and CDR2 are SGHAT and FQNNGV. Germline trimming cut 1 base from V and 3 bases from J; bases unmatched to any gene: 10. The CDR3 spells CASSLGGTGLIHTEAFF. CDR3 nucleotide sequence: TGTGCCAGCAGCTTAGGGGGGACAGGTTTAATCCACACTGAAGCTTTCTTT.

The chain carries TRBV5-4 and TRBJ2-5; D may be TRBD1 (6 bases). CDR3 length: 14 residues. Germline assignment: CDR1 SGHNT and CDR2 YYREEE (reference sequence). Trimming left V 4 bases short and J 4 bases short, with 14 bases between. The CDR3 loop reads CASSITGSAETQYF. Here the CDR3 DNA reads TGTGCCAGCAGCATTACAGGGTCGGCAGAGACCCAGTACTTC.

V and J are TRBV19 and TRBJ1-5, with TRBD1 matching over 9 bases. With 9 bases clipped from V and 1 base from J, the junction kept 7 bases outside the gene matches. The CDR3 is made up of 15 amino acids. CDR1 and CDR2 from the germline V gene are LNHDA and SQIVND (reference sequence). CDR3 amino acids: CASNRGLSSNQPQHF. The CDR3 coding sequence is TGTGCCAGCAACAGGGGGCTGTCGAGCAATCAGCCCCAGCATTTT.

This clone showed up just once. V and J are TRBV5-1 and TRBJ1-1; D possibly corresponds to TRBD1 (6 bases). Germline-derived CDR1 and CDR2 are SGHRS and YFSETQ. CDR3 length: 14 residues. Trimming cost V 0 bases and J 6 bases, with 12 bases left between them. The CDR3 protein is CASSLGEGVSEAFF. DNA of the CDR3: TGCGCCAGCAGCTTGGGGGAGGGGGTCTCTGAAGCTTTCTTT.

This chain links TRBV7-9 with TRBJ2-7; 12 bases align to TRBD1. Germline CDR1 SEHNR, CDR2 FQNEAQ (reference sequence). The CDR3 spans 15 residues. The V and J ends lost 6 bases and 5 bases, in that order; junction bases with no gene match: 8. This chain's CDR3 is CASSGVGTGGHEQYF. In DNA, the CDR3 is TGTGCCAGCAGTGGAGTGGGGACAGGGGGCCACGAGCAGTACTTC.

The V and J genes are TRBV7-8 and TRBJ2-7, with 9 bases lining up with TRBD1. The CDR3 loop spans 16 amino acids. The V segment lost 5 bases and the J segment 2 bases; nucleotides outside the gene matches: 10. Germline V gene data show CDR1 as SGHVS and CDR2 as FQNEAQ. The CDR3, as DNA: TGTGCCAGCAGCCCGCCCCGGACAGGGGTCGCCTACGAGCAGTACTTC. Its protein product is CASSPPRTGVAYEQYF.

Here the CDR3 reads CASSLSGPGELFF. In nucleotides, the CDR3 is TGTGCCAGCAGCTTATCAGGGCCCGGGGAGCTGTTTTTT. This chain joins TRBV7-3 and TRBJ2-2; TRBD1 is a possible D gene (5 bases). CDR3 length equals 13 residues. V gave up 2 bases and J gave up 6 bases, with 7 bases separating them. The germline gives CDR1 SGHTA, CDR2 FQGTGA.

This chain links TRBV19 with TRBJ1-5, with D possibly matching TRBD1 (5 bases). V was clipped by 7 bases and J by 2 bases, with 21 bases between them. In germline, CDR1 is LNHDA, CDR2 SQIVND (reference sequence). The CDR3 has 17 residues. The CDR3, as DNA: TGTGCCAGTACTTTTCCCGGGGCCAGCGGGGGCAATCAGCCCCAGCATTTT. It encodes CASTFPGASGGNQPQHF.

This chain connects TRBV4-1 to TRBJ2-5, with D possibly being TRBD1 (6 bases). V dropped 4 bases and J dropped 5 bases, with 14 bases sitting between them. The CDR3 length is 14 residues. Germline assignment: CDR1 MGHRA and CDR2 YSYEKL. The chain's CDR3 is CASSPTTGTETQYF. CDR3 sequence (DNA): TGCGCCAGCAGCCCAACCACAGGGACCGAGACCCAGTACTTC.

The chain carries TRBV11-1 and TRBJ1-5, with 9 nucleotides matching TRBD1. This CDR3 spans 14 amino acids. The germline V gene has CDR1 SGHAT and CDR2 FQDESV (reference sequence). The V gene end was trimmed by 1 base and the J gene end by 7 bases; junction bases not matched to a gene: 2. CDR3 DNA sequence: TGTGCCAGCAGCTTAGTTGGACAGGGGCAGCCCCAGCATTTT. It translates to CASSLVGQGQPQHF. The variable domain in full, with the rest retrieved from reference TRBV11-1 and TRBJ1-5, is EAEVAQSPRYKITEKSQAVAFWCDPISGHATLYWYRQILGQGPELLVQFQDESVVDDSQLPKDRFSAERLKGVDSTLKIQPAELGDSAMYLCASSLVGQGQPQHFGDGTRLSIL.

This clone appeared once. CDR3 in amino acids: CATSTGPYEQYF. The CDR3 region has the DNA TGTGCCACCTCGACAGGGCCCTACGAGCAGTACTTC. The gene calls are TRBV19 and TRBJ2-7; 7 positions agree with TRBD1. Per the germline V gene, CDR1 is LNHDA and CDR2 is SQIVND (reference sequence). This CDR3 region has 12 residues. V shed 10 bases, J shed 2 bases, and the junction held 5 bases outside the gene matches.

This CDR3 is CSVEDSTSSPFF. The CDR3 DNA sequence: TGCAGCGTTGAAGATTCGACTAGTTCCCCGTTCTTC. V gene TRBV29-1 combines with J gene TRBJ2-1; D perhaps matches TRBD2 (6 bases). Deletions cut 0 bases from V and 15 bases from J, with 15 bases between. The CDR3 extends over 12 amino acids. CDR1 and CDR2 (germline): SQVTM, ANQGSEA.